A single T cell receptor beta chain is shown here with its context. What it recognizes is unknown. This sample was included in a study of regulatory T cells in long-lasting Graves disease. Regarding time point: persistent/refractory GD, antithyroid drugs over 5 years with positive TRAb. From RNA extracted from PBMCs, the TCR library was made. CDR3-region Arm-PCR and iRepertoire HTBI primers produced the TCR beta libraries. TCRdb reanalysed the multiplex PCR reads using MiXCR and keeps one entry per CDR3 protein. The sample gives hundreds of thousands of distinct CDR3 sequences, about 32% of which show up once; 40% to 50% is in the top ten. Study-wide points: The study found lower TCR diversity in persistent Graves' patients than in newly diagnosed ones. Sampling was limited to peripheral blood rather than thyroid tissue.

The TCR sequence derives from a female donor with Graves disease. Sequencing was performed on peripheral blood mononuclear cells (PBMCs), taken when the disease was refractory, from a patient treated with antithyroid drugs.

DNA of the CDR3: TGTGCCAGCAGTTTAAACAGTCTTCTCTCCACTGAAGCTTTCTTT. Translating gives CASSLNSLLSTEAFF. The gene calls are TRBV28 and TRBJ1-1; D not certain. V lost 2 bases and J lost 4, with 14 bases in between. The germline gives CDR1 MDHEN, CDR2 SYDVKM. The CDR3 is 15 residues long.